This T cell receptor (beta chain) was obtained from a study of T-cell reconstitution after alpha-beta-depleted transplantation in children. After removal of 4 bases from V and 4 bases from J, the junction contained 11 bases not matched to a gene. This CDR3 is 15 amino acids long. The germline gives CDR1 DFQATT, CDR2 SNEGSKA (reference sequence). Unique molecular identifiers were built into the TCRbeta library. TCRdb re-derived calls from the PCR reads in MiXCR, one entry per CDR3 protein. This table has 350,000 to 400,000 distinct CDR3 sequences, 10% to 15% appearing once. The receptor was derived from a human donor who donated a stem cell graft to a child with Fanconi anemia. The sample consisted of PBMCs, taken from the stem cell graft. The V gene is TRBV20-1, the J gene TRBJ1-2; 8 nucleotides agree with TRBD1. This chain's CDR3 is CSATPRTGRFYGYTF. As DNA, the CDR3 is TGCAGTGCTACCCCCCGGACAGGGAGGTTCTATGGCTACACCTTC.